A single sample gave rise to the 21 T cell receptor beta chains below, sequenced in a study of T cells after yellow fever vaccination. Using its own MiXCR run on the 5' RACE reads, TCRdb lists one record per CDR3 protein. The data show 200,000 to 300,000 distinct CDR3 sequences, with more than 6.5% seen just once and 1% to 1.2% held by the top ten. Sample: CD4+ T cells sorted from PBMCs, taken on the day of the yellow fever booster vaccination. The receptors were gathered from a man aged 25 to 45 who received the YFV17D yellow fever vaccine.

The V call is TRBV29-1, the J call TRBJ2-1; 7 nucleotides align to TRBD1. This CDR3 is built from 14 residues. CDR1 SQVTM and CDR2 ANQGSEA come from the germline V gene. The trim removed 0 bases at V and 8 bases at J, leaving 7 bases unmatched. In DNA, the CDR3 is TGCAGCGTTGAAGATCTAGAGGGGGCCGATGAGCAGTTCTTC. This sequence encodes CSVEDLEGADEQFF.

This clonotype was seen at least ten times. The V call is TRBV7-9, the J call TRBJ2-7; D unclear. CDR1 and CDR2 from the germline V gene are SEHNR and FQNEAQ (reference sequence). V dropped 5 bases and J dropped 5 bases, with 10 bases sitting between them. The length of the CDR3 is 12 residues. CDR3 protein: CASSPLSNEQYF. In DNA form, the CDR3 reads TGTGCCAGCAGCCCCTTGTCGAACGAGCAGTACTTC.

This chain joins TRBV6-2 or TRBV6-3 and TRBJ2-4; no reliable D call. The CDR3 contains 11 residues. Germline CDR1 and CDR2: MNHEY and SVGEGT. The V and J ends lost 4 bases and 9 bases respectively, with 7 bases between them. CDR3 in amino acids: CASSSPAIQYF. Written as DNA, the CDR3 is TGTGCCAGCAGTTCCCCCGCCATTCAGTACTTC.

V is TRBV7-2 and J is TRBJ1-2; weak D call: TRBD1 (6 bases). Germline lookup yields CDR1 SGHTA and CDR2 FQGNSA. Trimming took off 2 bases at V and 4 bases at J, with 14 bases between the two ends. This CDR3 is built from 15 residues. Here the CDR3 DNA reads TGTGCCAGCAGCTTAAATGGGGGGGGCGCCTATGGCTACACCTTC. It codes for CASSLNGGGAYGYTF.

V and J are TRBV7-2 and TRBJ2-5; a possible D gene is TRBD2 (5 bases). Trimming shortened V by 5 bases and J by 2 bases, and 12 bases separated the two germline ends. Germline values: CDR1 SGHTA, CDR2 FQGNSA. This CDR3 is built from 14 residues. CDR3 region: CASSPLRAQETQYF. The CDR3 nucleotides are TGTGCCAGCAGCCCACTGCGGGCTCAAGAGACCCAGTACTTC.

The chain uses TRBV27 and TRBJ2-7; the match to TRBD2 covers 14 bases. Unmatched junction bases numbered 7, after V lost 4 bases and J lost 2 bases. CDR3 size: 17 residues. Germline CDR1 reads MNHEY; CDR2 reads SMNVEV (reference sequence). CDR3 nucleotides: TGTGCCAGCAGTTCGGGACTAGCGGGAGCCGGCACCTACGAGCAGTACTTC. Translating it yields CASSSGLAGAGTYEQYF.

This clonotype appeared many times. The CDR3 DNA is TGTGCCAGCAGCTTGGCGGGCGGGACGTCTAATGAGCAGTTCTTC. It encodes CASSLAGGTSNEQFF. V usage is TRBV7-9 and J usage is TRBJ2-1, with D maybe TRBD2 (6 bases). CDR1 is SEHNR, CDR2 FQNEAQ, per germline (reference sequence). The V gene lost 3 bases and the J gene lost 7 bases, with 16 bases spanning the gap. The CDR3 contains 15 residues.

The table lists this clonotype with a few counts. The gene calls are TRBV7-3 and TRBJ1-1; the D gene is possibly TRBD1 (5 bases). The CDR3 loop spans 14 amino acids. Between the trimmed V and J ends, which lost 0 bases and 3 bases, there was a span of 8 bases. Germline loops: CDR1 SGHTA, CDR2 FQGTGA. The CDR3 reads CASSLTAGDTEAFF. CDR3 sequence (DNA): TGTGCCAGCAGCTTAACGGCGGGGGACACTGAAGCTTTCTTT.

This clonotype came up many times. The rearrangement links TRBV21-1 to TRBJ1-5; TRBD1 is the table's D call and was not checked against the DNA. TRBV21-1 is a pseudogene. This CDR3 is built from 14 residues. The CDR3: CASSNHGANQPQHF. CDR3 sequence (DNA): TGTGCCAGCAGCAACCATGGGGCGAATCAGCCCCAGCATTTT.

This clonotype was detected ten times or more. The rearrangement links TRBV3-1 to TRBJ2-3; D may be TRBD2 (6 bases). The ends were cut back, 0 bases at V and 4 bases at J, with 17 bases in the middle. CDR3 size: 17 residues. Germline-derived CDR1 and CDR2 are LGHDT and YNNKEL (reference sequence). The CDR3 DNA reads TGTGCCAGCAGCCAAGAATTGCGGCTAGCGATCGCAGATACGCAGTATTTT. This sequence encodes CASSQELRLAIADTQYF.

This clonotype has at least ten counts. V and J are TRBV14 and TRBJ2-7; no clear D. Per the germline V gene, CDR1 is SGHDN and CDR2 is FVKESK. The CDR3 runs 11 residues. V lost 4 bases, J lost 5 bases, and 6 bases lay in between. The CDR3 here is CASSPLHEQYF. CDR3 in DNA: TGTGCCAGCAGCCCTCTACACGAGCAGTACTTC.

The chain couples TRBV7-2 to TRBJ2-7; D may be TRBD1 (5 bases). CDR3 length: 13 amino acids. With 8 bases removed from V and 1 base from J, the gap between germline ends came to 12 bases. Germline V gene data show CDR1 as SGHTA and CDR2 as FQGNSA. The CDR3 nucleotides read TGTGCCAGCTCGACAGCTGGGTCCTACGAGCAGTACTTC. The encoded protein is CASSTAGSYEQYF. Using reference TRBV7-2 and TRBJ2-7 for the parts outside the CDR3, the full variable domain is GAGVSQSPSNKVTEKGKDVELRCDPISGHTALYWYRQSLGQGLEFLIYFQGNSAPDKSGLPSDRFSAERTGGSVSTLTIQRTQQEDSAVYLCASSTAGSYEQYFGPGTRLTVT.

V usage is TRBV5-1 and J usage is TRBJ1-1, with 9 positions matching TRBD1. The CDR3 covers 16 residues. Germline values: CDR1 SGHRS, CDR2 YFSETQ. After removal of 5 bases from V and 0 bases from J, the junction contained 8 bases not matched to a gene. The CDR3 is CASRSGTGYMNTEAFF. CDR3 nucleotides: TGCGCCAGCAGGAGCGGGACAGGGTACATGAACACTGAAGCTTTCTTT.

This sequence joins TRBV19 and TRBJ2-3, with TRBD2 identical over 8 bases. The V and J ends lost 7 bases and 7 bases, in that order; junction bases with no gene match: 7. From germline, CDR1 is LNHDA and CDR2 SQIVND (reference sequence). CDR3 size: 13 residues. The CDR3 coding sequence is TGTGCCAGTACCAGCGGGAGAGGATATACGCAGTATTTT. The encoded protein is CASTSGRGYTQYF.

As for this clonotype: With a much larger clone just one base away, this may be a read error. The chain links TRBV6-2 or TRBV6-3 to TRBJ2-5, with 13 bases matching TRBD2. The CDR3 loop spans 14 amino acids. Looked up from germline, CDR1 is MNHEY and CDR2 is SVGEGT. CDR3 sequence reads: CASSNTGTSGTKYF. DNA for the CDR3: TGTGCCAGCAGTAACACCGGGACTAGCGGGACCAAGTACTTC.

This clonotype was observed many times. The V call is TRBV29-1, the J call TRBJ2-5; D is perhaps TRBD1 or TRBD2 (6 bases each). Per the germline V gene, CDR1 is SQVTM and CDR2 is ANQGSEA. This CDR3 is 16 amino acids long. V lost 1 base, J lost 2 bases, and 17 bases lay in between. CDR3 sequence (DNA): TGCAGCGTTGAAGGGGGGGCCCTAACCGCACAAGAGACCCAGTACTTC. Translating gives CSVEGGALTAQETQYF.

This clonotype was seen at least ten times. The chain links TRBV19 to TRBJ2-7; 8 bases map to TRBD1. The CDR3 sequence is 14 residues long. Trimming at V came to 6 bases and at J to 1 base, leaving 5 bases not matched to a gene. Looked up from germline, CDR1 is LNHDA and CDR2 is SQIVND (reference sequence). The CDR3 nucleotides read TGTGCCAGTAGGCCGACAGGGGATTCCTACGAGCAGTACTTC. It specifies CASRPTGDSYEQYF.

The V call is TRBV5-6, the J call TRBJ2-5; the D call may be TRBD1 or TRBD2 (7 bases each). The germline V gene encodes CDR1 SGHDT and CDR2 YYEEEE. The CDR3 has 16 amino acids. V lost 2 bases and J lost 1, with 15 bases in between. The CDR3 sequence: CASSFGGRGPQETQYF. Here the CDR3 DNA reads TGTGCCAGCAGCTTTGGGGGGAGGGGGCCCCAAGAGACCCAGTACTTC.

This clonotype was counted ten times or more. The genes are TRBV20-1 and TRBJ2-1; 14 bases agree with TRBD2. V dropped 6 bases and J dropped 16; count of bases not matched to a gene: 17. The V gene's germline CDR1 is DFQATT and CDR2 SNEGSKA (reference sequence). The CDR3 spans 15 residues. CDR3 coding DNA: TGCAGTGCCACCTGGGTGGGTGGGACTAGCGGGAGAGGCTTCTTC. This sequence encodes CSATWVGGTSGRGFF.

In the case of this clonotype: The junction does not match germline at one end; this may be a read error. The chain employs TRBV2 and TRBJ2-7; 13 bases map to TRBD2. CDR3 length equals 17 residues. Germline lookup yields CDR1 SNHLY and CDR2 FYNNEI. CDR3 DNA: TGTACCAGCAGTCTTGGACTAGCGGGAGACCTCCCCTACGAGCAGTACTTC. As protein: CTSSLGLAGDLPYEQYF.

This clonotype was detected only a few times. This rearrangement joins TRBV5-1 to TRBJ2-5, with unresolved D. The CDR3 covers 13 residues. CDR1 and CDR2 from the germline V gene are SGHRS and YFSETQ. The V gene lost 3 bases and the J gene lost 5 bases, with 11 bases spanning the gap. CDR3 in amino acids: CASSSSPGETQYF. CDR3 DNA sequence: TGCGCCAGCAGCTCTTCCCCTGGGGAGACCCAGTACTTC.